This T cell receptor beta chain was recorded in a study of CD8+CD57+ T cells in acquired aplastic anemia. Study in general: Mean DNA quantity obtained from sorted CD4+ and CD8+ cells was about 3.2 ug. Study-wide points: Significant differences in CD8+ Simpson's diversity were not observed between patients and controls.

The V and J ends lost 10 bases and 0 bases, in that order; junction bases with no gene match: 15. The CDR3 runs to 17 residues. CDR1 and CDR2 (germline): SGHTS, YDEGEE. Genomic DNA, serving as template, underwent TCR beta VDJ and CDR3 profiling. TCRdb re-called the reads through MiXCR, storing one row per CDR3 protein. This table has around 220,000 distinct CDR3 sequences, about half appearing once. There are many counts of this clonotype. Its antigen remains unknown. All sequencing subjects had displayed CD8+CD57+ cell expansion on flow cytometry. Each of the patients presented with severe acquired aplastic anemia.

This clonotype was sampled from a human donor with aplastic anemia. The sample was sorted CD4+, CD8+, or CD8+CD57+ T cells (not recorded which) from PBMCs. The V call is TRBV5-8, the J call TRBJ1-5; TRBD1 agrees at 8 bases. CDR3 sequence: CAGSPARTGISNQPQHF. In DNA form, the CDR3 reads TGTGCCGGAAGCCCTGCCCGGACAGGGATTAGCAATCAGCCCCAGCATTTT.